Listed below are T cell receptor beta chains from one sample, sequenced in a study of blood T cell repertoires in COVID-19. Sequencing was performed with immunoSEQ multiplex PCR; in TCRdb, only in-frame clones are kept and a portion is missing. The data contain tens of thousands of clones, 90% of them singletons. Sample: peripheral blood. All receptors derive from a woman of 80 years or more with acute or convalescent COVID-19. Each CDR3 is given without its conserved first and last residue. The order of the fields is D gene, CDR3 length, V gene, J gene, CDR3 protein. The D gene is left open where the match is weak.

D: -; length: 15; V: TRBV7-2; J: TRBJ1-5; CDR3: ASSLGPGAGGNQPQH
D: TRBD2; length: 14; V: TRBV6-6; J: TRBJ2-1; CDR3: ASSYLVGGTYNEQF
D: -; length: 10; V: TRBV29-1; J: TRBJ2-2; CDR3: SVERGSGELF
D: -; length: 12; V: TRBV19; J: TRBJ2-1; CDR3: ASAGGNSYNEQF
D: TRBD1; length: 13; V: TRBV28; J: TRBJ1-3; CDR3: ASNPGQGSGNTIY
D: -; length: 13; V: TRBV5-5; J: TRBJ1-5; CDR3: ASSLAGSGNQPQH
D: -; length: 13; V: TRBV5-6; J: TRBJ2-5; CDR3: ASSFLGQGDGTQY
D: TRBD1; length: 13; V: TRBV3-1/TRBV3-2; J: TRBJ1-2; CDR3: ASRDRGTGGGGYT
D: TRBD1; length: 8; V: TRBV29-1; J: TRBJ1-2; CDR3: SVGQDGYT
D: TRBD2; length: 15; V: TRBV7-8; J: TRBJ2-2; CDR3: ASSLPGGGANTGELF
D: TRBD1; length: 14; V: TRBV6-6; J: TRBJ1-1; CDR3: ASSRSRQGMNTEAF
D: TRBD1; length: 13; V: TRBV6-5; J: TRBJ2-1; CDR3: ASSLFRDRGNEQF
D: -; length: 14; V: TRBV10-1; J: TRBJ2-2; CDR3: ASSVERFGNTGELF
D: -; length: 14; V: TRBV28; J: TRBJ1-5; CDR3: ASSESGTPANQPQH
D: -; length: 8; V: TRBV6-1; J: TRBJ2-1; CDR3: ASSEREQF
D: TRBD1; length: 13; V: TRBV28; J: TRBJ2-1; CDR3: ASSRQGVPYNEQF
D: TRBD1; length: 13; V: TRBV18; J: TRBJ1-3; CDR3: ASSQNRGLVHTIY
D: -; length: 13; V: TRBV4-3; J: TRBJ1-2; CDR3: ASSQAAGLIYGYT
D: -; length: 17; V: TRBV10-1; J: TRBJ1-3; CDR3: ASSESVSRDRFAGNTIY
D: -; length: 9; V: TRBV3-1/TRBV3-2; J: TRBJ2-7; CDR3: ASSQRYEQY
D: -; length: 12; V: TRBV14; J: TRBJ2-5; CDR3: ASSQGRLSETQY
D: -; length: 12; V: TRBV5-4; J: TRBJ2-7; CDR3: ASSLATVPYEQY
D: -; length: 11; V: TRBV12-3/TRBV12-4; J: TRBJ2-7; CDR3: ASSLGQSYEQY
D: -; length: 11; V: TRBV18; J: TRBJ1-2; CDR3: ASSPGSNYGYT
D: -; length: 14; V: TRBV7-2; J: TRBJ2-2; CDR3: ASSLEARVVTGELF
D: -; length: 12; V: TRBV2; J: TRBJ2-7; CDR3: ASWGSGHTYEQY
D: TRBD2; length: 11; V: TRBV6-5; J: TRBJ2-7; CDR3: ASRIAGENEQY
D: -; length: 12; V: TRBV19; J: TRBJ2-5; CDR3: ASSFGGLEETQY
D: TRBD2; length: 13; V: TRBV5-1; J: TRBJ2-2; CDR3: ASSPSGTNTGELF
D: -; length: 11; V: TRBV6-2/TRBV6-3; J: TRBJ1-4; CDR3: ASSLVGSGKLF
D: TRBD1; length: 11; V: TRBV19; J: TRBJ1-2; CDR3: ASDSATGGGYT
D: -; length: 13; V: TRBV5-1; J: TRBJ2-1; CDR3: ASSTRTGTYNEQF
D: TRBD1; length: 14; V: TRBV6-2/TRBV6-3; J: TRBJ2-6; CDR3: ASSAPQGARANVLT
D: TRBD1; length: 14; V: TRBV5-6; J: TRBJ1-1; CDR3: ASSLGTATMNTEAF
D: -; length: 11; V: TRBV12-3/TRBV12-4; J: TRBJ1-2; CDR3: ASSLQDSYGYT
D: -; length: 11; V: TRBV7-9; J: TRBJ2-7; CDR3: ASSSGLPYEQY
D: -; length: 10; V: TRBV10-3; J: TRBJ1-5; CDR3: AISDYNQPQH
D: -; length: 9; V: TRBV20-1; J: TRBJ2-5; CDR3: SASLAETQY